This T cell receptor beta chain was recovered during a study of blood T cell repertoires in COVID-19. Study-wide background: COVID-19 samples from acute and convalescent phases originated in the United States, Italy and Spain. PBMCs, B-cell-depleted T cells, or T cells were the source of the cDNA or gDNA that made up the material.

In this sample, this clone turned up once. Original analysis: Using reference gene primer amplification, nucleated cell counts were estimated. Repertoires were generated with immunoSEQ multiplex PCR, while TCRdb's copy carries only in-frame clones and drops some. V and J calls and clone size are as listed in that table; D and trimming were resolved from the DNA. The table shows nearly 110,000 clones, with under 95% occurring only once. J gave up 4 bases and V 3 bases, and 6 bases lay outside the gene matches. CDR1 is SGHKS and CDR2 is YYEKEE in the germline V gene (reference sequence). The CDR3 has 14 residues.

The rearrangement joins TRBV5-5 to TRBJ1-2; 7 positions match TRBD1. The clonotype originates from a woman in her twenties or thirties with acute or convalescent COVID-19. The sequenced sample consisted of peripheral blood. The CDR3: CASSSPGTVYGYTF. The CDR3 nucleotides are TGTGCCAGCAGCTCGCCCGGGACAGTCTATGGCTACACCTTC.